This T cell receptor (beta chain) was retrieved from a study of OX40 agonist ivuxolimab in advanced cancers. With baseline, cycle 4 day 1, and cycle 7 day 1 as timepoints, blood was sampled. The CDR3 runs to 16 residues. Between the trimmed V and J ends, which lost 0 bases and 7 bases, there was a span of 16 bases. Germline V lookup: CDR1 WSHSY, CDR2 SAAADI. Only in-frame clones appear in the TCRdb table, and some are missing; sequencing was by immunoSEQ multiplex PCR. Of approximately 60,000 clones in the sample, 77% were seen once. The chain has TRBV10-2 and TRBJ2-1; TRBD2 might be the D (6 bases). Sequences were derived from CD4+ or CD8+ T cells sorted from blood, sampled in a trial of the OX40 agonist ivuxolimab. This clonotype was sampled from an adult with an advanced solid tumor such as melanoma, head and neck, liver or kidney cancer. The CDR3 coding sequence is TGCGCCAGCAGTGAGTCCTGGCTAGCGCGGCAGAATGAGCAGTTCTTC. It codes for CASSESWLARQNEQFF.